The 22 T cell receptor beta chains listed next were all sequenced from one sample in a study of long-term antiretroviral therapy in people with HIV. With survey level as its setting, the immunoSEQ assay was v3.0. Profiled with immunoSEQ multiplex PCR; TCRdb holds only in-frame clones, not every one. This table holds a few thousand clones, more than 75% found once. Sequenced material: unsorted PBMCs, taken 1.3 years after starting antiretroviral therapy. These receptors all come from a woman aged 50 to 60 with HIV.

This sequence joins TRBV18 and TRBJ2-3; perhaps TRBD1 as D (5 bases). The CDR3 loop spans 17 amino acids. Germline V gives CDR1 KGHSH, CDR2 LQKENI. V dropped 2 bases and J dropped 4 bases, with 19 bases sitting between them. The CDR3 bases are TGTGCCAGCTCACCAACGTCCAGGGCCCCCGGTCCAGATACGCAGTATTTT. Its translation: CASSPTSRAPGPDTQYF.

This sequence joins TRBV4-1 and TRBJ1-6, with 10 bases aligning to TRBD1. Germline CDR1 reads MGHRA; CDR2 reads YSYEKL. With V trimmed by 3 bases and J by 3 bases, 8 bases remained unmatched. The CDR3 totals 18 residues. The CDR3 sequence is CASSHEPGTGVYNSPLHF. CDR3 nucleotides: TGCGCCAGCAGCCACGAACCCGGGACAGGGGTCTATAATTCACCCCTCCACTTT.

The chain carries TRBV5-1 and TRBJ2-2; TRBD1 agrees at 9 bases. This CDR3 is built from 14 residues. V gave up 3 bases and J gave up 7 bases; unmatched junction bases: 4. Germline V gene lookup returns CDR1 SGHRS and CDR2 YFSETQ. CDR3 in amino acids: CASSWDRAIGELFF. The DNA for the CDR3 is TGCGCCAGCAGCTGGGACAGGGCGATCGGGGAGCTGTTTTTT. Combining the CDR3 with reference TRBV5-1 and TRBJ2-2 gives the whole variable domain KAGVTQTPRYLIKTRGQQVTLSCSPISGHRSVSWYQQTPGQGLQFLFEYFSETQRNKGNFPGRFSGRQFSNSRSEMNVSTLELGDSALYLCASSWDRAIGELFFGEGSRLTVL.

V usage is TRBV6-5 and J usage is TRBJ2-7; D is uncertain. The length of the CDR3 is 11 residues. With 4 bases removed from V and 7 bases from J, the gap between germline ends came to 8 bases. In germline, CDR1 is MNHEY, CDR2 SVGAGI. The CDR3 DNA reads TGTGCCAGCAGTTCCCAGATGGAGCAGTACTTC. Translation gives CASSSQMEQYF.

The chain combines TRBV9 with TRBJ2-7; either TRBD1 or TRBD2 may fit D (5 bases each). The CDR3 extends over 13 amino acids. Trimming left V 3 bases short and J 2 bases short, with 9 bases between. CDR1 and CDR2 (germline): SGDLS, YYNGEE. The CDR3 DNA sequence: TGTGCCAGCAGCGGGCAGGGAGCCTACGAGCAGTACTTC. Residues: CASSGQGAYEQYF.

The chain uses TRBV25-1 and TRBJ2-5; D is perhaps TRBD1 or TRBD2 (5 bases each). The CDR3 extends over 14 amino acids. The V gene lost 6 bases and the J gene lost 2 bases, with 13 bases spanning the gap. The germline CDR1 and CDR2 sequences are MGHDK and SYGVNS. Here the CDR3 reads CASSSPGPQETQYF. The CDR3 DNA sequence: TGTGCCAGCAGCTCCCCGGGGCCACAAGAGACCCAGTACTTC. The full variable domain, with the rest looked up from reference TRBV25-1 and TRBJ2-5, is EADIYQTPRYLVIGTGKKITLECSQTMGHDKMYWYQQDPGMELHLIHYSYGVNSTEKGDLSSESTVSRIRTEHFPLTLESARPSHTSQYLCASSSPGPQETQYFGPGTRLLVL.

The chain couples TRBV11-2 to TRBJ1-1; D is possibly TRBD1 (5 bases). Germline V gene lookup returns CDR1 SGHAT and CDR2 FQNNGV. The V and J ends lost 1 base and 4 bases respectively, with 10 bases between them. This CDR3 has 14 residues. In nucleotides, the CDR3 is TGTGCCAGCAGCTTAGGGGGGTCAAGCACTGAAGCTTTCTTT. It translates to CASSLGGSSTEAFF.

In this sample, this clone turned up once. V and J are TRBV13 and TRBJ2-2; D remains ambiguous. The CDR3 runs to 13 residues. The ends were cut back, 3 bases at V and 3 bases at J, with 5 bases in the middle. Germline V gene lookup returns CDR1 PRHDT and CDR2 FYEKMQ (reference sequence). The CDR3 nucleotides are TGTGCCAGCAGCTTCGGATACACCGGGGAGCTGTTTTTT. This gives the protein CASSFGYTGELFF.

The chain carries TRBV6-6 and TRBJ2-1; tentatively, D is TRBD1 or TRBD2 (6 bases each). V lost 5 bases and J 14 bases, leaving 19 bases between the germline ends. The CDR3 covers 13 residues. Germline V gene lookup returns CDR1 MNHNY and CDR2 SVGAGI (reference sequence). CDR3 sequence (DNA): TGTGCCAGCAGTCTCCAGGAGGGCTCAGGGGAGTTCTTC. Translating it yields CASSLQEGSGEFF.

The rearrangement links TRBV5-1 to TRBJ1-2; D possibly corresponds to TRBD1 (5 bases). Germline V gene sequence: CDR1 SGHRS, CDR2 YFSETQ. The CDR3 runs 14 residues. With 5 bases removed from V and 5 bases from J, the gap between germline ends came to 16 bases. This CDR3 is CASRPGAGVYGYTF. The CDR3 nucleotides read TGCGCCAGCAGACCCGGGGCCGGGGTATATGGCTACACCTTC.

J is TRBJ2-4 and V is TRBV28; tentative D call: TRBD1 (5 bases). Germline lookup yields CDR1 MDHEN and CDR2 SYDVKM. With 7 bases removed from V and 5 bases from J, the gap between germline ends came to 15 bases. This CDR3 has 14 residues. CDR3 amino acids: CASTLGHWENIQYF. The DNA of the CDR3 is TGTGCCAGCACCCTCGGACACTGGGAAAACATTCAGTACTTC. Together with reference TRBV28 and TRBJ2-4, the CDR3 gives the full variable domain: DVKVTQSSRYLVKRTGEKVFLECVQDMDHENMFWYRQDPGLGLRLIYFSYDVKMKEKGDIPEGYSVSREKKERFSLILESASTNQTSMYLCASTLGHWENIQYFGAGTRLSVL.

The chain is built from TRBV11-2 and TRBJ2-1, with 7 nucleotides matching TRBD1. Germline V lookup: CDR1 SGHAT, CDR2 FQNNGV. The junction had 6 bases not matched to a gene; V was cut back by 5 bases and J by 8 bases. The CDR3 sequence is 13 residues long. The CDR3 region is CASSPDTGDEQFF. DNA of the CDR3: TGTGCCAGCAGCCCTGATACAGGGGATGAGCAGTTCTTC. Filled out from reference TRBV11-2 and TRBJ2-1, the complete variable domain reads EAGVAQSPRYKIIEKRQSVAFWCNPISGHATLYWYQQILGQGPKLLIQFQNNGVVDDSQLPKDRFSAERLKGVDSTLKIQPAKLEDSAVYLCASSPDTGDEQFFGPGTRLTVL.

This CDR3 reads CASSLNRAEKLFF. CDR3 DNA: TGTGCCAGCAGCTTAAACAGGGCTGAAAAACTGTTTTTT. The gene calls are TRBV7-9 and TRBJ1-4, with D tentatively TRBD1 (6 bases). The CDR3 contains 13 residues. With 2 bases removed from V and 7 bases from J, the gap between germline ends came to 8 bases. Germline lookup yields CDR1 SEHNR and CDR2 FQNEAQ (reference sequence).

The chain uses TRBV30 and TRBJ2-3, with D perhaps matching TRBD2 (7 bases). The CDR3 contains 17 residues. Trimming pared 0 bases from V and 0 bases from J, leaving 16 bases between. Germline-derived CDR1 and CDR2 are GTSNPN and SVGIG (reference sequence). The CDR3 region has the DNA TGTGCCTGGAGTGTCCCCCCGCGGGGGCTTAGCACAGATACGCAGTATTTT. Its protein product is CAWSVPPRGLSTDTQYF.

The chain joins TRBV11-2 to TRBJ2-7; a weak D match, TRBD2 (5 bases). Germline V gene sequence: CDR1 SGHAT, CDR2 FQNNGV. Trimming took 5 bases from V and 5 from J, leaving 19 bases between them. This CDR3 spans 15 amino acids. The CDR3 bases are TGTGCCAGCAGCCCGGGGATTATCAGTAGAGACGAGCAGTACTTC. Protein: CASSPGIISRDEQYF.

The J gene is TRBJ1-5, the V gene TRBV19, with D hard to call. CDR1 and CDR2 (germline): LNHDA, SQIVND (reference sequence). This CDR3 contains 15 residues. The germline V and J ends were trimmed by 3 bases and 0 bases, with 9 bases remaining between them. The DNA for the CDR3 is TGTGCCAGTAGTATCCCGGTAGGTAGCAATCAGCCCCAGCATTTT. Its protein is CASSIPVGSNQPQHF. The whole variable domain, remainder taken from reference TRBV19 and TRBJ1-5, is DGGITQSPKYLFRKEGQNVTLSCEQNLNHDAMYWYRQDPGQGLRLIYYSQIVNDFQKGDIAEGYSVSREKKESFPLTVTSAQKNPTAFYLCASSIPVGSNQPQHFGDGTRLSIL.

The V and J genes are TRBV7-3 and TRBJ2-5, with D unresolved. With 1 base removed from V and 5 bases from J, the gap between germline ends came to 8 bases. The V gene's germline CDR1 is SGHTA and CDR2 FQGTGA. The CDR3 has 13 amino acids. CDR3 sequence: CASSLRTSETQYF. For the CDR3, the DNA is TGTGCCAGCAGCTTAAGGACCTCCGAGACCCAGTACTTC.

The chain uses TRBV9 and TRBJ2-3; possibly TRBD1 for D (5 bases). Germline-derived CDR1 and CDR2 are SGDLS and YYNGEE. Trimming cost V 0 bases and J 1 base, with 12 bases left between them. The length of the CDR3 is 16 residues. CDR3: CASSVGEGVGTDTQYF. CDR3 in DNA: TGTGCCAGCAGCGTAGGTGAAGGGGTCGGCACAGATACGCAGTATTTT.

CDR3 coding DNA: TGTGCCAGCAGTGAAGCACGTCGGAACGGTTACACAGATACGCAGTATTTT. Residues: CASSEARRNGYTDTQYF. The chain recombines TRBV2 with TRBJ2-3; D unclear. CDR3 length: 17 amino acids. V was trimmed by 0 bases and J by 2 bases, leaving 15 bases between them. The germline gives CDR1 SNHLY, CDR2 FYNNEI.

A remark on this clone: The limits of the CDR3 on the DNA are not certain, so only TCRdb's listed CDR3 is given. This chain joins TRBV29-1 and TRBJ1-4. With termini counted, the CDR3 has 16 amino acids. CDR1 and CDR2 (germline): SQVTM, ANQGSEA. The CDR3 spells CSGLYFCGRGLLELFF.

This chain links TRBV19 with TRBJ1-4; D possibly corresponds to TRBD1 (6 bases). Germline V CDR1 and CDR2: LNHDA, SQIVND (reference sequence). Trimming pared 7 bases from V and 11 bases from J, leaving 17 bases between. There are 13 residues in the CDR3. The CDR3 reads CASNTGRFGKLFF. The CDR3 bases are TGTGCCAGTAACACAGGGCGGTTTGGGAAACTGTTTTTT. Full variable domain (rest looked up from reference TRBV19 and TRBJ1-4): DGGITQSPKYLFRKEGQNVTLSCEQNLNHDAMYWYRQDPGQGLRLIYYSQIVNDFQKGDIAEGYSVSREKKESFPLTVTSAQKNPTAFYLCASNTGRFGKLFFGSGTQLSVL.

This sequence joins TRBV5-1 and TRBJ2-5; 11 nucleotides agree with TRBD1. The junction had 15 bases not matched to a gene; V was cut back by 3 bases and J by 5 bases. Germline V gene data show CDR1 as SGHRS and CDR2 as YFSETQ. This CDR3 is built from 18 residues. CDR3 amino acids: CASSSRHGGTGGVETQYF. The CDR3 region has the DNA TGCGCCAGCAGCTCGAGGCATGGCGGGACAGGGGGAGTGGAGACCCAGTACTTC.